This T cell receptor (beta chain) was obtained from a study of T cell responses to AZD1222 COVID-19 vaccine. Clones were sequenced by immunoSEQ multiplex PCR, and TCRdb holds only the in-frame ones, with some missing. The sample holds about 75,000 clones; around 86% are singletons and the top ten take more than 15%. This clone has just one count. Germline V gene lookup returns CDR1 SEHNR and CDR2 FQNEAQ (reference sequence). V lost 7 bases and J lost 10; bases outside the gene matches: 15. This CDR3 is 14 amino acids long. The sequences come from peripheral blood, collected 28 days after the second AZD1222 dose. The rearrangement joins TRBV7-9 to TRBJ2-7; 8 positions match TRBD1. The clonotype was recovered from an adult who received the AZD1222 COVID-19 vaccine. The CDR3 bases are TGTGCCAGCACCGGATCCGGGACAGGTGGAAGACAGTACTTC. Translation gives CASTGSGTGGRQYF.